The 17 T cell receptor beta chains listed next were all sequenced from one sample in a study of CD8 T cell repertoires and HIV-1 epitope variants. No antigen is known for these receptors. Repertoires were generated with immunoSEQ multiplex PCR, while TCRdb's copy carries only in-frame clones and drops some. The sample comprises about 2,600 clones, approximately 70% of which are singletons, and approximately 40% rests with the top ten. Sequenced input: cultured CD8+ T cells derived from PBMCs. Receptor source: a male donor with HIV.

CDR3 nucleotide sequence: TGTGCCAGCAGCTTCCCAAACTTCGAGACCCAGTACTTC. Residues: CASSFPNFETQYF. The chain uses TRBV11-2 and TRBJ2-5; no reliable D call. The germline gives CDR1 SGHAT, CDR2 FQNNGV. The CDR3 loop spans 13 amino acids. Trimming took 3 bases from V and 5 from J, leaving 10 bases between them.

V and J are TRBV10-3 and TRBJ2-1; 7 positions agree with TRBD1. Germline trimming cut 4 bases from V and 5 bases from J; bases unmatched to any gene: 14. The CDR3 consists of 17 residues. CDR1 is ENHRY, CDR2 SYGVKD, per germline. The CDR3 nucleotides are TGTGCCATCAGTGGGGGCTCTACCGGGACAGATAACAATGAGCAGTTCTTC. Translating gives CAISGGSTGTDNNEQFF.

The gene calls are TRBV28 and TRBJ2-7; 7 positions match TRBD1. Germline assignment: CDR1 MDHEN and CDR2 SYDVKM. Unmatched junction bases numbered 10, after V lost 6 bases and J lost 5 bases. The CDR3 totals 14 residues. CDR3 region: CASSETGQIHEQYF. The CDR3 DNA reads TGTGCCAGCAGCGAGACAGGGCAGATACACGAGCAGTACTTC.

The rearrangement joins TRBV29-1 to TRBJ2-1, with TRBD2 identical over 14 bases. CDR1 is SQVTM and CDR2 is ANQGSEA in the germline V gene. V shed 3 bases and J 3 bases; nucleotides not matched to a gene: 10. The CDR3 consists of 18 residues. The CDR3 bases are TGCAGCGTTGAGTTTTTGTGGGGACTAGCGGGGGACTACAATGAGCAGTTCTTC. This sequence encodes CSVEFLWGLAGDYNEQFF.

This chain connects TRBV25-1 to TRBJ2-7; TRBD1 agrees at 11 bases. Trimming at V came to 4 bases and at J to 0 bases, leaving 8 bases not matched to a gene. The V gene's germline CDR1 is MGHDK and CDR2 SYGVNS. The CDR3 is 17 amino acids. The CDR3 nucleotides are TGTGCCAGCAGTGGCCGGACAGGGGGCCTACCCTCCTACGAGCAGTACTTC. It specifies CASSGRTGGLPSYEQYF.

CDR3 in DNA: TGTGCCAGCAGCCCCCGGGGGGGGCGGGGGTCTGAGACAGATACGCAGTATTTT. It is translated as CASSPRGGRGSETDTQYF. The rearrangement links TRBV9 to TRBJ2-3; 8 bases map to TRBD2. In germline, CDR1 is SGDLS, CDR2 YYNGEE. Trimming cost V 4 bases and J 3 bases; bases outside gene matches: 16. CDR3 length: 18 residues.

The V gene is TRBV5-1, the J gene TRBJ2-1; the D gene is possibly TRBD2 (6 bases). The CDR3 runs 14 residues. Trimming pared 0 bases from V and 9 bases from J, leaving 13 bases between. The V gene's germline CDR1 is SGHRS and CDR2 YFSETQ. CDR3 in amino acids: CASSLAGGSGEQFF. DNA for the CDR3: TGCGCCAGCAGCTTGGCCGGAGGGTCGGGTGAGCAGTTCTTC.

V gene TRBV6-5 combines with J gene TRBJ2-7, with 10 bases that match TRBD1. Trimming took 4 bases from V and 3 from J; bases not matched to a gene: 6. CDR1 and CDR2 from the germline V gene are MNHEY and SVGAGI. The CDR3 extends over 15 amino acids. The DNA for the CDR3 is TGTGCCAGCAGTTTCACCGGGACAGGGGACTACGAGCAGTACTTC. Its translation: CASSFTGTGDYEQYF.

DNA for the CDR3: TGTGCCAGCAGCCCCCAGGGACAGGGGTTGGTTGCCGGGGAGCTGTTTTTT. It codes for CASSPQGQGLVAGELFF. The chain has TRBV13 and TRBJ2-2; 10 bases align to TRBD1. Germline V gene lookup returns CDR1 PRHDT and CDR2 FYEKMQ (reference sequence). The CDR3 contains 17 residues. Unmatched junction bases numbered 12, after V lost 5 bases and J lost 6 bases.

This clone was recorded a few times. V and J are TRBV6-1 and TRBJ2-3; 7 bases align to TRBD2. The CDR3 is 15 residues long. CDR1 and CDR2 (germline): MNHNS, SASEGT. Trimming removed 3 bases from V and 3 bases from J; junction bases left unmatched: 6. The CDR3 reads CASSDRWEGTDTQYF. The CDR3 DNA follows: TGTGCCAGCAGTGATAGGTGGGAGGGAACAGATACGCAGTATTTT.

The chain has TRBV28 and TRBJ1-1; tentatively, D is TRBD1 (6 bases). V lost 6 bases and J 0 bases, leaving 14 bases between the germline ends. CDR1 is MDHEN and CDR2 is SYDVKM in the germline V gene. This CDR3 comprises 15 residues. CDR3 sequence reads: CASSPGGAMNTEAFF. CDR3 DNA: TGTGCCAGCAGCCCCGGGGGGGCCATGAACACTGAAGCTTTCTTT.

The chain links TRBV7-9 to TRBJ2-3, with D unresolved. CDR1 is SEHNR, CDR2 FQNEAQ, per germline (reference sequence). CDR3 length: 14 residues. V lost 4 bases to trimming and J lost 2 bases, with 10 bases between them. The CDR3 loop is CASSSLRPTDTQYF. In DNA, the CDR3 is TGTGCCAGCAGCTCCCTGCGGCCCACAGATACGCAGTATTTT.

The chain links TRBV7-2 to TRBJ2-3; 8 nucleotides align to TRBD2. The germline CDR1 and CDR2 sequences are SGHTA and FQGNSA. CDR3 size: 15 residues. Trimming took 5 bases from V and 11 from J; bases not matched to a gene: 15. CDR3 DNA: TGTGCCAGCAGCACCAACGGGGGGGAAATGGGAATGCAGTATTTT. It codes for CASSTNGGEMGMQYF.

The CDR3 region is CASSVGPNTEAFF. Written as DNA, the CDR3 is TGTGCCAGCAGCGTAGGGCCGAACACTGAAGCTTTCTTT. The rearrangement links TRBV9 to TRBJ1-1; D unclear. Trimming pared 0 bases from V and 1 base from J, leaving 4 bases between. In germline, CDR1 is SGDLS, CDR2 YYNGEE. This CDR3 contains 13 residues.

The chain couples TRBV29-1 to TRBJ2-7; D ambiguous. The CDR3 loop spans 13 amino acids. Germline loops: CDR1 SQVTM, CDR2 ANQGSEA. Trimming pared 4 bases from V and 0 bases from J, leaving 10 bases between. CDR3 in DNA: TGCAGCGTTGTTACTTCCAGCTCCTACGAGCAGTACTTC. Translation gives CSVVTSSSYEQYF.

The chain joins TRBV5-4 to TRBJ2-5, with D perhaps assigned TRBD1 or TRBD2 (5 bases each). From germline, CDR1 is SGHNT and CDR2 YYREEE (reference sequence). The CDR3 runs to 15 residues. The V end lost 1 base, the J end lost 2 bases, and 12 bases lay between the germline ends. As DNA, the CDR3 is TGTGCCAGCAGCTTGCTCCCGGGACCACAAGAGACCCAGTACTTC. Encoded protein: CASSLLPGPQETQYF.

This chain uses TRBV28 with TRBJ2-3, with TRBD2 as a possible D gene (5 bases). With 5 bases removed from V and 1 base from J, the gap between germline ends came to 16 bases. The CDR3 has 16 amino acids. Germline V gene data show CDR1 as MDHEN and CDR2 as SYDVKM. Here the CDR3 DNA reads TGTGCCAGCAGTCACCCGGCCACACTAGGCACAGATACGCAGTATTTT. Residues: CASSHPATLGTDTQYF.